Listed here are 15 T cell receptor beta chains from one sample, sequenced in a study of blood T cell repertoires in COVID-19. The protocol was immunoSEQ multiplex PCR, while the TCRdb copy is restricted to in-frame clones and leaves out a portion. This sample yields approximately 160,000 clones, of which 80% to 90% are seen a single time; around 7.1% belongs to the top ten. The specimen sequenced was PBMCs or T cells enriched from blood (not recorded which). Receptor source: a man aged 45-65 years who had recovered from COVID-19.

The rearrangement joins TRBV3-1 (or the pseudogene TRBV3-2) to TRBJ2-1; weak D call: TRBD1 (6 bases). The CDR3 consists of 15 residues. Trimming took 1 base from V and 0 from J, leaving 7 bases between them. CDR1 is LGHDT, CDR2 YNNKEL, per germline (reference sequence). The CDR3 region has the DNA TGTGCCAGCAGCCAAGGGGGGCCCTCCTACAATGAGCAGTTCTTC. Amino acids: CASSQGGPSYNEQFF.

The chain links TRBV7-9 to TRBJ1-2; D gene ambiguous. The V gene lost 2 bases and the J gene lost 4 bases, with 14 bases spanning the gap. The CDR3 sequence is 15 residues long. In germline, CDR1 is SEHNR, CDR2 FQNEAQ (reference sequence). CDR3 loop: CASSLILPVVYGYTF. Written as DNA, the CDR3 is TGTGCCAGCAGCTTAATTCTGCCGGTCGTCTATGGCTACACCTTC.

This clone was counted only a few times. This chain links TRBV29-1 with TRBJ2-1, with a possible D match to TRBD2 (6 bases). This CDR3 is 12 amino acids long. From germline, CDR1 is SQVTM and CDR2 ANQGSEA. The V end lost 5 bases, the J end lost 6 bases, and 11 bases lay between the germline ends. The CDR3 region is CSVSGDFNEQFF. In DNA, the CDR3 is TGCAGCGTTAGTGGGGACTTCAATGAGCAGTTCTTC.

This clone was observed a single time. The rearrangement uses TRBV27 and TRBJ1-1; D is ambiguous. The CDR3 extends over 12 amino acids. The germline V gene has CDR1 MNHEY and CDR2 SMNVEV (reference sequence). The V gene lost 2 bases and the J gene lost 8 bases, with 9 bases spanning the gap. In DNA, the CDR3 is TGTGCCAGCAGTTTAATGGTCGGGGAAGCTTTCTTT. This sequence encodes CASSLMVGEAFF.

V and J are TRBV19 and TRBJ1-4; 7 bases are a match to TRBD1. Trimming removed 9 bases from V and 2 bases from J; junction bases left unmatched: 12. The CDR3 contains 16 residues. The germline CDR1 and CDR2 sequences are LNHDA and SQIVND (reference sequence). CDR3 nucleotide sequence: TGTGCCAGCCGCCAGGGGGGCGGCATTACTAATGAAAAACTGTTTTTT. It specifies CASRQGGGITNEKLFF.

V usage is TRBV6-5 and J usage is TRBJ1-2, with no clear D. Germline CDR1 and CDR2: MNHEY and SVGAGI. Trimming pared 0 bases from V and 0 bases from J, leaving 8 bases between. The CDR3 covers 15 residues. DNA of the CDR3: TGTGCCAGCAGTTACTCAGGAGTCACTAACTATGGCTACACCTTC. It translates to CASSYSGVTNYGYTF.

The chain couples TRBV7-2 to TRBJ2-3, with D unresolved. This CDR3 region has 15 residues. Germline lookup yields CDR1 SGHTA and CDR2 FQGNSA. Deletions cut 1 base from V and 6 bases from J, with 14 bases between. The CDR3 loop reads CASSLVSADTDTQYF. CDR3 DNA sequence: TGTGCCAGCAGCTTAGTGTCCGCGGATACGGATACGCAGTATTTT.

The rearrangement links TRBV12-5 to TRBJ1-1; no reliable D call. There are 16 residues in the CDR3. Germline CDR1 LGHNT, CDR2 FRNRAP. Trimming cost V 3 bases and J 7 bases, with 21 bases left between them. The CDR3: CASGLEGHGRVHEAFF. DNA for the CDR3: TGTGCTAGTGGTTTAGAGGGTCATGGAAGGGTCCATGAAGCTTTCTTT.

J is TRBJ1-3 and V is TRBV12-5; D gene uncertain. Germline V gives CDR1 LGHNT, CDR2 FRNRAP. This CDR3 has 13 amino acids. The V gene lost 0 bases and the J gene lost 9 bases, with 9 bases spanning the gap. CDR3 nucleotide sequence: TGTGCTAGTGGTTTGGTACAGCAGGCCACCATATATTTT. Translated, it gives CASGLVQQATIYF.

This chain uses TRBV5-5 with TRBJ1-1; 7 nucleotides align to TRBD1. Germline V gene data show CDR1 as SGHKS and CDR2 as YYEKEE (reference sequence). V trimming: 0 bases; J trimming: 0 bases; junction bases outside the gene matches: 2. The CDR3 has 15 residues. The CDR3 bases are TGTGCCAGCAGCTTGGACAGGGGCCTGAACACTGAAGCTTTCTTT. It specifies CASSLDRGLNTEAFF.

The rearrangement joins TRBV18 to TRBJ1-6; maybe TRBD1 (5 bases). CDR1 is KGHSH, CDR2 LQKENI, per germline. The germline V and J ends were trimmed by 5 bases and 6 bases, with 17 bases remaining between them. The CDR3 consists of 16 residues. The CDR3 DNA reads TGTGCCAGCTCAACGACAGCCCCTCTTGCTAATTCACCCCTCCACTTT. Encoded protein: CASSTTAPLANSPLHF.

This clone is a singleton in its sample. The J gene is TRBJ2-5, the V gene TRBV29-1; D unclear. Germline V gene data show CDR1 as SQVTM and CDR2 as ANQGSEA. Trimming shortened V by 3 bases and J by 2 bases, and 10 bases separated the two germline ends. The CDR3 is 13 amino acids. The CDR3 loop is CSVDNSLQETQYF. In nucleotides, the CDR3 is TGCAGCGTTGATAACAGCTTACAAGAGACCCAGTACTTC. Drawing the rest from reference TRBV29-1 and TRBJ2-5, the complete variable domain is SAVISQKPSRDICQRGTSLTIQCQVDSQVTMMFWYRQQPGQSLTLIATANQGSEATYESGFVIDKFPISRPNLTFSTLTVSNMSPEDSSIYLCSVDNSLQETQYFGPGTRLLVL.

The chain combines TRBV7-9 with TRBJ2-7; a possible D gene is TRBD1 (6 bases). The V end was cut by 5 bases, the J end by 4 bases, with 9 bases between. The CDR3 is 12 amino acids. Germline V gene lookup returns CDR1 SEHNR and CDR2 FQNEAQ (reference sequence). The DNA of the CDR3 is TGTGCCAGCAGCCAGGGGTTGTACGAGCAGTACTTC. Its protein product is CASSQGLYEQYF. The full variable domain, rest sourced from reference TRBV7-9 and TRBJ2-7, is DTGVSQNPRHKITKRGQNVTFRCDPISEHNRLYWYRQTLGQGPEFLTYFQNEAQLEKSRLLSDRFSAERPKGSFSTLEIQRTEQGDSAMYLCASSQGLYEQYFGPGTRLTVT.

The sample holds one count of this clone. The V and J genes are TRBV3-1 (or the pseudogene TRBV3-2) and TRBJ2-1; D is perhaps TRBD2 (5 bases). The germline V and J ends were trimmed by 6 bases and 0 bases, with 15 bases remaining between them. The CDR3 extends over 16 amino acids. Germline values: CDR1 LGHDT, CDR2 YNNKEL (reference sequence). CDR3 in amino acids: CASSPDGVSSYNEQFF. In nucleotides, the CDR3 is TGTGCCAGCAGTCCTGACGGGGTGAGCTCCTACAATGAGCAGTTCTTC.

The DNA for the CDR3 is TGTGCCAGCGCGGACAGGGGAATCTCCTACGAGCAGTACTTC. Translated, it gives CASADRGISYEQYF. The V call is TRBV2, the J call TRBJ2-7, with TRBD1 matching 9 bases. Germline V gene data show CDR1 as SNHLY and CDR2 as FYNNEI. The J segment lost 0 bases and the V segment lost 8 bases, leaving 5 bases of the junction unmatched. The CDR3 sequence is 14 residues long. The variable domain in full, completed from reference TRBV2 and TRBJ2-7, reads EPEVTQTPSHQVTQMGQEVILRCVPISNHLYFYWYRQILGQKVEFLVSFYNNEISEKSEIFDDQFSVERPDGSNFTLKIRSTKLEDSAMYFCASADRGISYEQYFGPGTRLTVT.